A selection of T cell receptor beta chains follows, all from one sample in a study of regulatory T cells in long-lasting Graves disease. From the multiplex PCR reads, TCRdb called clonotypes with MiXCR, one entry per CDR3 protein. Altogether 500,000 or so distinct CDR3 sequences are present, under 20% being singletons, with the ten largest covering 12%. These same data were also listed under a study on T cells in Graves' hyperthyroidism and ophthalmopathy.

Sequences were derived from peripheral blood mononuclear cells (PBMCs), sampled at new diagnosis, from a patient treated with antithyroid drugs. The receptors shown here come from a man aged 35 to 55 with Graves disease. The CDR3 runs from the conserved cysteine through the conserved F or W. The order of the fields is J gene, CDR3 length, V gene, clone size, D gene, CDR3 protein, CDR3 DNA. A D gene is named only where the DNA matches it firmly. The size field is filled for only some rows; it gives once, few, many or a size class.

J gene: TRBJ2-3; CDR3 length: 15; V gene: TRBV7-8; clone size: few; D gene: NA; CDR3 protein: CASSPRVPGADTQYF; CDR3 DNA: TGTGCCAGCAGCCCCCGGGTCCCGGGTGCAGATACGCAGTATTTT
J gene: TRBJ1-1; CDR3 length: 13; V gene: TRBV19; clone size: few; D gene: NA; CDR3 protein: CASSMGGRTEAFF; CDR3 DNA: TGTGCCAGTAGTATGGGGGGGCGCACTGAAGCTTTCTTT
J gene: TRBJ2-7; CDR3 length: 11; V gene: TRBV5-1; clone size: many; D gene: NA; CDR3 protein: CASSNTNEQYF; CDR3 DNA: TGCGCCAGCAGCAACACGAACGAGCAGTACTTC
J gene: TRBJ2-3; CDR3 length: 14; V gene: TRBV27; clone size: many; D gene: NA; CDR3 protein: CASSPVFSTDTQYF; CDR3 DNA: TGTGCCAGCAGTCCGGTCTTTAGCACAGATACGCAGTATTTT
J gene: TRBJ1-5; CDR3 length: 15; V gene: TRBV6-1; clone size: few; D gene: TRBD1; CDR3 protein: CASSEIGAGGQPQHF; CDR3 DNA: TGTGCCAGCAGTGAAATTGGGGCAGGGGGTCAGCCCCAGCATTTT
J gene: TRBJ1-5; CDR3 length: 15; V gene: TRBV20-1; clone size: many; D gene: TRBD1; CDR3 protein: CSAREGGTGSSPQHF; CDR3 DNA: TGCAGTGCTAGAGAAGGAGGGACAGGGTCTTCTCCCCAGCATTTT
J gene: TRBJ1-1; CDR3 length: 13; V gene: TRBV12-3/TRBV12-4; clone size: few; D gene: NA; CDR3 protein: CASSLRRSTEAFF; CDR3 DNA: TGTGCCAGCAGTTTACGTAGGAGCACTGAAGCTTTCTTT
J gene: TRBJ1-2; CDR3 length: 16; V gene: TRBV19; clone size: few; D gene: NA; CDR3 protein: CAAERDASLGGYGYTF; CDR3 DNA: TGTGCCGCCGAGAGGGACGCATCCCTAGGTGGCTATGGCTACACCTTC
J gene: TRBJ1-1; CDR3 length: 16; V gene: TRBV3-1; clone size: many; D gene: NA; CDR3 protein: CASSPSHRGWNTEAFF; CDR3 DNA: TGTGCCAGCAGCCCATCACACCGGGGTTGGAACACTGAAGCTTTCTTT
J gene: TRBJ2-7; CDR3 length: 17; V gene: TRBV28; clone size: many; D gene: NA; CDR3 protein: CASSFPSGVRVNYEQYF; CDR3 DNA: TGTGCCAGCAGTTTTCCTTCTGGGGTGCGGGTCAACTACGAGCAGTACTTC
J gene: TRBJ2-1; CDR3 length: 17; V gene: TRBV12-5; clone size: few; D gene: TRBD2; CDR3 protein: CASGGAGGRFFYNEQFF; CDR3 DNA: TGTGCTAGTGGTGGGGCCGGCGGGAGGTTCTTTTACAATGAGCAGTTCTTC
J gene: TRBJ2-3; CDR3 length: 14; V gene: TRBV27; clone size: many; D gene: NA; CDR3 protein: CASSWEQGRDTQYF; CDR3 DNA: TGTGCCAGCAGTTGGGAACAGGGTAGAGATACGCAGTATTTT
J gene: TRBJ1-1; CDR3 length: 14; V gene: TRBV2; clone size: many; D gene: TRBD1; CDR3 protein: CASSEQGAWGEAFF; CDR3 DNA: TGTGCCAGCAGTGAACAGGGGGCGTGGGGTGAAGCTTTCTTT
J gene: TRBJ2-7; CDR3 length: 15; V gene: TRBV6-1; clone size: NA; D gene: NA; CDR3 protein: CASSDAGRVTYEQYF; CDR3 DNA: TGTGCCAGCAGTGACGCGGGTCGGGTTACCTACGAGCAGTACTTC
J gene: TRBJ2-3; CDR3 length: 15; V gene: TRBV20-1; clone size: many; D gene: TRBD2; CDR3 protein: CSASSASGSTDTQYF; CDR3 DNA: TGCAGTGCTAGTTCGGCTAGCGGATCCACAGATACGCAGTATTTT
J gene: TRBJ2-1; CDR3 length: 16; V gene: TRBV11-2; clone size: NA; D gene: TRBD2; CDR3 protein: CASSHTGLAGDNEQFF; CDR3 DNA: TGTGCCAGCAGCCATACGGGACTAGCGGGAGACAATGAGCAGTTCTTC
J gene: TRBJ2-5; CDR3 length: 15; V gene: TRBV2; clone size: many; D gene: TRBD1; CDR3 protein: CASTSGTGGQETQYF; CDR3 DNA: TGTGCCAGCACCTCGGGTACAGGGGGCCAAGAGACCCAGTACTTC
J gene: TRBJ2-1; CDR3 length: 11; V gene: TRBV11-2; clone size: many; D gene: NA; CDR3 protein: CASSPRNEQFF; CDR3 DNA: TGTGCCAGCAGCCCTCGCAATGAGCAGTTCTTC